The text below deals with one TCR beta chain. Its antigen is not known. The source of the sample is a study of cytomegalovirus exposure and HLA in healthy donors. Findings and caveats of the study: In a later analysis, compared with equally common non-associated chains, HLA-associated beta chains were more expanded. Researchers reported from a later analysis that most CMV-associated TCR beta chains appeared HLA-restricted. A link between a missense DCLRE1C variant and TCR beta V- and J-gene trimming emerged from a later analysis. As was reported, the HLA-A and HLA-B alleles of most subjects were accurately predicted from TCR beta sequences.

The CDR3 extends over 11 amino acids. Germline V lookup: CDR1 SGHDT, CDR2 YYEEEE. V lost 2 bases, J lost 6 bases, and 6 bases lay in between. Primers for the PCR totalled 60 Vbeta and 13 Jbeta. Libraries were prepared by immunoSEQ multiplex PCR; TCRdb keeps only in-frame clonotypes and omits some of them. The sample consists of hundreds of thousands of clones, around 90% of them appearing once. The TCR sequence derives from a woman between 18 and 30 years old in good health and CMV-seronegative. The sample comprised PBMCs. This chain uses TRBV5-6 with TRBJ2-7, with D tentatively TRBD2 (5 bases). CDR3 bases: TGTGCCAGCAGCTTAGAGGGCGAGCAGTACTTC. It specifies CASSLEGEQYF.